These T cell receptor beta chains were read from a single sample in a study of T cells after yellow fever vaccination. TCRdb reprocessed the 5' RACE reads via MiXCR and lists one record per CDR3 protein. The table has around 360,000 distinct CDR3 sequences, around a tenth seen once. Sample: PBMCs, taken on the day of the first yellow fever vaccination. These receptors were collected from a man younger than 35 who received the YFV17D yellow fever vaccine. CDR3s include the opening cysteine and the closing phenylalanine or tryptophan. The order of the fields is J gene, clone size, D gene, V gene, CDR3 DNA, CDR3 protein. A D gene is named only where the DNA matches it firmly. For some rows the clone size is stated as once, few or many, or as a class when expanded; others skip it.

TRBJ1-5 | few | - | TRBV7-9 | TGTGCCAGCAGCTTAAAGAATCAGCCCCAGCATTTT | CASSLKNQPQHF
TRBJ2-5 | - | - | TRBV19 | TGTGCCAGTAGCGAGGGGTCAGAGACCCAGTACTTC | CASSEGSETQYF
TRBJ1-4 | few | - | TRBV10-2 | TGCGCCAGCAGTGATTCGCAGACAACTAATGAAAAACTGTTTTTT | CASSDSQTTNEKLFF
TRBJ2-1 | few | - | TRBV20-1 | TGCAGTGCCAGGTCAGCGGTCTCCTACAATGAGCAGTTCTTC | CSARSAVSYNEQFF
TRBJ2-4 | - | TRBD2 | TRBV30 | TGTGCCTGGACCCCGGCGGGAGTTGACATTCAGTACTTC | CAWTPAGVDIQYF
TRBJ2-1 | few | TRBD2 | TRBV7-3 | TGTGCCAGCAGCCCACCCGGGACTAGCGGGACCATCCACAATGAGCAGTTCTTC | CASSPPGTSGTIHNEQFF
TRBJ2-1 | - | - | TRBV4-3 | TGCGCCAGCAGCCAAGGACAGGGTTGGGGGGATGAGCAGTTCTTC | CASSQGQGWGDEQFF
TRBJ1-6 | few | - | TRBV6-5 | TGTGCCAGCAGTTATCAGAGACCGAGTTTTAGCTCCTATAATTCACCCCTCCACTTT | CASSYQRPSFSSYNSPLHF
TRBJ1-2 | - | TRBD1 | TRBV7-9 | TGTGCCAGCAGCGTTCCGGGACAGGGAGTTGTTGGCTACACCTTC | CASSVPGQGVVGYTF
TRBJ2-3 | - | - | TRBV6-4 | TGTGCCAGCCCAGGGGATGGAGATACGCAGTATTTT | CASPGDGDTQYF
TRBJ2-1 | few | TRBD1 | TRBV20-1 | TGCAGTGCTAGAGCCCCGGCGAGGTCCAGGGGGAATGAGCAGTTCTTC | CSARAPARSRGNEQFF
TRBJ2-6 | few | TRBD2 | TRBV28 | TGTGCCAGCAGTTTACCCCTCGGGGGGGGCTCTGGGGCCAACGTCCTGACTTTC | CASSLPLGGGSGANVLTF
TRBJ2-6 | once | TRBD1 | TRBV19 | TGTGCCAGTAGTGGATGGACAGGGGGGGTAACAGGTGGGGCCAACGTCCTGACTTTC | CASSGWTGGVTGGANVLTF
TRBJ1-2 | few | - | TRBV18 | TGTGCCAGCTCACCAGGGGGAGGACGGGAAAACTATGGCTACACCTTC | CASSPGGGRENYGYTF
TRBJ2-3 | few | - | TRBV14 | TGTGCCATACAAAGTTCAAGCACAGATACGCAGTATTTT | CAIQSSSTDTQYF
TRBJ2-3 | - | - | TRBV5-1 | TGCGCCAGCAGCTTGGCGGGGCAAAGCACAGATACGCAGTATTTT | CASSLAGQSTDTQYF
TRBJ1-1 | few | - | TRBV3-1 | TGTGCCAGCAGCCAAGCAGGGCGGAACACTGAAGCTTTCTTT | CASSQAGRNTEAFF
TRBJ1-5 | many | - | TRBV12-3/TRBV12-4 | TGTGCCAGCAGTTTGCAGGTTAAGGGGCCCCAGCATTTT | CASSLQVKGPQHF
TRBJ2-7 | - | TRBD2 | TRBV20-1 | TGCAGTGCTAGATCTCCGGGGGGTTCCTACGAGCAGTACTTC | CSARSPGGSYEQYF
TRBJ1-1 | - | - | TRBV11-2 | TGTGCCAGCAGCTCGGACAGCCACACTGAAGCTTTCTTT | CASSSDSHTEAFF
TRBJ1-1 | - | - | TRBV7-9 | TGTGCCAGCAGCTTAAGGGAGGGTTACACTGAAGCTTTCTTT | CASSLREGYTEAFF
TRBJ2-5 | - | - | TRBV30 | TGTGCCTGGAGTGGCACGGAGACCCAGTACTTC | CAWSGTETQYF
TRBJ1-2 | few | - | TRBV6-5 | TGTGCCAGCAGTTACTCAGCGACAGTGATATATGGCTACACCTTC | CASSYSATVIYGYTF
TRBJ2-5 | few | TRBD1 | TRBV5-5 | TGTGCCAGCAGGACAGCCCCCGGGACAGCTATCCAAGAGACCCAGTACTTC | CASRTAPGTAIQETQYF
TRBJ2-1 | - | - | TRBV7-2 | TGTGCCAGCAGCTCTGGGCGGGGCTATGAGCAGTTCTTC | CASSSGRGYEQFF
TRBJ2-3 | few | - | TRBV7-9 | TGTGCCAGCAGCTCCCGGACCAAGCGTCCCACAGATACGCAGTATTTT | CASSSRTKRPTDTQYF
TRBJ1-1 | - | TRBD1 | TRBV4-1 | TGCGCCAGCAGCCAAGATGAGGGAAAGGGACAGATAGTTTTCTTT | CASSQDEGKGQIVFF
TRBJ1-2 | - | - | TRBV25-1 | TGTGCCAGCAGTGATTTGCACTCCCCGCACCATGGCTACACCTTC | CASSDLHSPHHGYTF
TRBJ2-1 | few | TRBD2 | TRBV20-1 | TGCAGTGCTAGAGACGCGGCGGGGCGGGGGGCCGTTAATGAGCAGTTCTTC | CSARDAAGRGAVNEQFF
TRBJ2-3 | many | TRBD1 | TRBV7-2 | TGTGCCAGCAGCGTCGACAGGACAGGGGATACGCAGTATTTT | CASSVDRTGDTQYF
TRBJ2-3 | few | - | TRBV5-4 | TGTGCCAGCAGCCCCCAGTCGCGGGCTAGCACAGATACGCAGTATTTT | CASSPQSRASTDTQYF
TRBJ2-7 | - | TRBD2 | TRBV6-5 | TGTGCCAGCAGTCCCACTAGCGGGGGACCCTACGAGCAGTACTTC | CASSPTSGGPYEQYF
TRBJ2-2 | - | - | TRBV12-3/TRBV12-4 | TGTGCCAGCAGTTTTCCAAGTGGGGAGCTGTTTTTT | CASSFPSGELFF
TRBJ1-1 | - | - | TRBV7-9 | TGTGCCAGCAGCTCCCGGCAGAACACTGAAGCTTTCTTT | CASSSRQNTEAFF
TRBJ2-6 | once | - | TRBV28 | TGTGCCAGCAGTTTTAGGGGTCTCTCTGGGGCCAACGTCCTGACTTTC | CASSFRGLSGANVLTF
TRBJ1-5 | few | - | TRBV20-1 | TGCAGTGCTGGAGGGACCTCAGGCAATCAGCCCCAGCATTTT | CSAGGTSGNQPQHF
TRBJ1-5 | many | TRBD1 | TRBV6-4 | TGTGCCAGCAGCCCCTCAGGGGCAGGGGGGCAGCCCCAGCATTTT | CASSPSGAGGQPQHF
TRBJ2-1 | - | - | TRBV7-2 | TGTGCCAGCAGCCCAACTTTCCTTAACTACAATGAGCAGTTCTTC | CASSPTFLNYNEQFF
TRBJ2-5 | - | - | TRBV30 | TGTGCCTGGAGTGTACGAGCGGAGACCCAGTACTTC | CAWSVRAETQYF
TRBJ2-3 | - | - | TRBV6-5 | TGTGCCAGCAGTTACGGCGGTGGACGTTCAGATACGCAGTATTTT | CASSYGGGRSDTQYF
TRBJ2-4 | - | - | TRBV3-1 | TGTGCCAGCAGCCTACGCGAGGGGGAGTTGACGTACTTC | CASSLREGELTYF
TRBJ2-1 | - | - | TRBV3-1 | TGTGCCAGCAGCCAAGGTCCCCAGGCAGGGAACTACAATGAGCAGCTCTTC | CASSQGPQAGNYNEQLF
TRBJ1-1 | many | - | TRBV2 | TGTGCCAGCAGTGAACTGGAGGACACTGAAGCTTTCTTT | CASSELEDTEAFF
TRBJ1-1 | - | TRBD1 | TRBV6-5 | TGTGCCAGCAGTTACTCGGTCGGACAGGGCGAAGCTTTCTTT | CASSYSVGQGEAFF
TRBJ1-1 | few | - | TRBV5-6 | TGTGCCAGCAGCTTGCTGGGGACCGGGGTCGGAGCTTTCTTT | CASSLLGTGVGAFF
TRBJ2-5 | - | - | TRBV7-7 | TGTGCTAGCAGTTCCGGACGTCAAGAGACCCCGTACTTC | CASSSGRQETPYF
TRBJ1-5 | - | - | TRBV10-3 | TGTGCCATCAGTGACCGGCAGGACGGGCAGCCCCAGCATTTT | CAISDRQDGQPQHF
TRBJ2-2 | few | - | TRBV4-1 | TGCGCCAGCAGCCAAGTGATTGGGCTGAACACCGGGGAGCTGTTTTTT | CASSQVIGLNTGELFF
TRBJ1-4 | many | TRBD1 | TRBV12-3/TRBV12-4 | TGTGCCAGCAGAGCGACAGGGACCGGTGAAAAACTGTTTTTT | CASRATGTGEKLFF
TRBJ2-7 | - | TRBD1 | TRBV7-2 | TGTGCCAGCAGCTCGGGACAGGGGGCCTATTACGAGCAGTACTTC | CASSSGQGAYYEQYF
TRBJ2-5 | few | TRBD1 | TRBV5-1 | TGCGCCAGCAGCTCCCCGCGACAGGGGGAGACCCAGTACTTC | CASSSPRQGETQYF
TRBJ2-1 | few | - | TRBV6-5 | TGTGCCAGCAGTTACTCGCGGGGCTATGAGCAGTTCTTC | CASSYSRGYEQFF
TRBJ1-2 | - | - | TRBV12-3/TRBV12-4 | TGTGCCAGCCTCCCATCAGGAAACTATGGCTACACCTTC | CASLPSGNYGYTF
TRBJ1-4 | many | TRBD1 | TRBV7-9 | TGTGCCAGCAGCCCGACACAGGGGGGATTTGAAAAACTGTTTTTT | CASSPTQGGFEKLFF
TRBJ1-1 | - | TRBD1 | TRBV4-2 | TGTGCCAGCAGCCAGAGACAGGGTGGTGAAGCTTTCTTT | CASSQRQGGEAFF